This T cell receptor (beta chain) was sequenced for a study of cytotoxic CD8 clonotypes in ibrutinib-treated CLL. Germline-derived CDR1 and CDR2 are LNHDA and SQIVND (reference sequence). V lost 3 bases, J lost 9 bases, and 7 bases stayed unmatched. The CDR3 length is 15 residues. Sequencing used immunoSEQ multiplex PCR; TCRdb keeps in-frame clones, though not all of them. The sample consists of 58,000 or so clones, approximately 57% of them appearing once. The gene calls are TRBV19 and TRBJ2-1; 11 bases fit TRBD2. Specimen: PBMCs, collected after 12 months of ibrutinib treatment. The sequence derives from a human donor with chronic lymphocytic leukemia. CDR3 amino acids: CASSISGRALSEQFF. The CDR3 coding sequence is TGTGCCAGTAGTATTAGCGGGAGGGCCCTAAGTGAGCAGTTCTTC.